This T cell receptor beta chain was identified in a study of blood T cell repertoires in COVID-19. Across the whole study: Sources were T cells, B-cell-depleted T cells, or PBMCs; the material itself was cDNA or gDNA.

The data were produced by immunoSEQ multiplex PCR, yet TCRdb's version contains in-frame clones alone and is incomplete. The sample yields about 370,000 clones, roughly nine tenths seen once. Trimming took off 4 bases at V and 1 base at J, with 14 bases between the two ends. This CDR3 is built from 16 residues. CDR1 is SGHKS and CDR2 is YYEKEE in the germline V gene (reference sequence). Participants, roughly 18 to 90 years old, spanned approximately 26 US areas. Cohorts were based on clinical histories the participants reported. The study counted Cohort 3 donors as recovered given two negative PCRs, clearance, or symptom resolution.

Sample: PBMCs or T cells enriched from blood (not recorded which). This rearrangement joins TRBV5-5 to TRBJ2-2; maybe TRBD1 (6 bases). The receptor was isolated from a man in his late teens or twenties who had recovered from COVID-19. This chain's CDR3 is CASSHSRDKNTGELFF. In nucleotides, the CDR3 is TGTGCCAGCAGCCACTCACGGGACAAGAACACCGGGGAGCTGTTTTTT.